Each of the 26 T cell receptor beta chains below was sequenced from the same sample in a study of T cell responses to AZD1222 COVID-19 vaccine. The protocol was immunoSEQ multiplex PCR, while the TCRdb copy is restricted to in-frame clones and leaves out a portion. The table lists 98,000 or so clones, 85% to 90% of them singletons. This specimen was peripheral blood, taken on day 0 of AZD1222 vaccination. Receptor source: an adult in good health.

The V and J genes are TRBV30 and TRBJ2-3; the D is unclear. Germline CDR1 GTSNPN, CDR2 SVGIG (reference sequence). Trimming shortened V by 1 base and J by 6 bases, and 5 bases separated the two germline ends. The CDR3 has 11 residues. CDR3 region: CAWSDWDTQYF. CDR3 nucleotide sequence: TGTGCCTGGAGTGACTGGGATACGCAGTATTTT.

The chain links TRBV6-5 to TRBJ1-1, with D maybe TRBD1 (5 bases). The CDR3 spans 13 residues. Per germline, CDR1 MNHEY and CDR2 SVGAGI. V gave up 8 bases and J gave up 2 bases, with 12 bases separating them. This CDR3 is CASFLQGNTEAFF. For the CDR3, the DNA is TGTGCCAGCTTTCTCCAGGGAAACACTGAAGCTTTCTTT.

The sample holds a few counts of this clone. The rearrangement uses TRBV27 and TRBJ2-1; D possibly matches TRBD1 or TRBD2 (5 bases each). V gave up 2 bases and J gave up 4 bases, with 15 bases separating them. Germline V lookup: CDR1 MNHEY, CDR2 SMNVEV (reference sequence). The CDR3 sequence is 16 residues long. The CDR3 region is CASSLTPGTAYNEQFF. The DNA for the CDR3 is TGTGCCAGCAGTTTAACCCCTGGGACGGCTTACAATGAGCAGTTCTTC.

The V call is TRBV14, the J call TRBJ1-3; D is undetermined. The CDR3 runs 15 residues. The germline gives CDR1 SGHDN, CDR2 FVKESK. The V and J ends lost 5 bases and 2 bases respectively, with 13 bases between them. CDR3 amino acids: CASSLDSGTGNTIYF. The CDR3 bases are TGTGCCAGCAGCTTAGACTCCGGTACTGGAAACACCATATATTTT.

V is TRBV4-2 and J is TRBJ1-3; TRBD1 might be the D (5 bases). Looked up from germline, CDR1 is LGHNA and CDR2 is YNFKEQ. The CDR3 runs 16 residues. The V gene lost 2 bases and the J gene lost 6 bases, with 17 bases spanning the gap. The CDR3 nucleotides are TGTGCCAGCAGCCAATCGATCGCAGGGAATGCAAACACCATATATTTT. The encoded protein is CASSQSIAGNANTIYF.

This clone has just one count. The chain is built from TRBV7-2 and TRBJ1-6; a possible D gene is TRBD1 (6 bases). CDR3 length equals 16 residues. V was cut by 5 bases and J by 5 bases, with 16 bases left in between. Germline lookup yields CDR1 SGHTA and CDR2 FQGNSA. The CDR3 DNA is TGTGCCAGCAGCATCGGACAGATGGGGAATAATTCACCCCTCCACTTT. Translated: CASSIGQMGNNSPLHF.

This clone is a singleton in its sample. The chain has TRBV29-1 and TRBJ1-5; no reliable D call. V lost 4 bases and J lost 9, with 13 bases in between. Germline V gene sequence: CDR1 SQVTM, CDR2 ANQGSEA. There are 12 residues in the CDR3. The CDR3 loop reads CSVGSSGRPQHF. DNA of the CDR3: TGCAGCGTTGGTTCCAGCGGAAGGCCCCAGCATTTT. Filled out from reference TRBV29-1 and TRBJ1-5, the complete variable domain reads SAVISQKPSRDICQRGTSLTIQCQVDSQVTMMFWYRQQPGQSLTLIATANQGSEATYESGFVIDKFPISRPNLTFSTLTVSNMSPEDSSIYLCSVGSSGRPQHFGDGTRLSIL.

The CDR3 region has the DNA TGTGCCAGCAGCCAAGAAGGGACAGGAAGCACAGATACGCAGTATTTT. This sequence encodes CASSQEGTGSTDTQYF. The chain is built from TRBV4-2 and TRBJ2-3; 8 bases are shared with TRBD1. CDR1 is LGHNA and CDR2 is YNFKEQ in the germline V gene. V trimming: 0 bases; J trimming: 0 bases; junction bases outside the gene matches: 2. The CDR3 spans 16 residues.

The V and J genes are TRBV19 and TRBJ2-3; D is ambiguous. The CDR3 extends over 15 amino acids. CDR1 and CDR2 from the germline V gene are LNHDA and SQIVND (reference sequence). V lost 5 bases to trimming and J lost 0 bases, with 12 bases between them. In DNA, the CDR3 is TGTGCCAGTAGTCCCCAGACCTCTAGCACAGATACGCAGTATTTT. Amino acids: CASSPQTSSTDTQYF. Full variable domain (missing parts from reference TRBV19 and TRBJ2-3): DGGITQSPKYLFRKEGQNVTLSCEQNLNHDAMYWYRQDPGQGLRLIYYSQIVNDFQKGDIAEGYSVSREKKESFPLTVTSAQKNPTAFYLCASSPQTSSTDTQYFGPGTRLTVL.

CDR3 nucleotides: TGTGCCAGCAGCCCTCATAGCGGACTCTACAATGAGCAGTTCTTC. Translated, it gives CASSPHSGLYNEQFF. V and J are TRBV11-2 and TRBJ2-1; D perhaps matches TRBD2 (6 bases). Trimming cost V 5 bases and J 3 bases, with 14 bases left between them. The CDR3 is made up of 15 amino acids. Germline V gives CDR1 SGHAT, CDR2 FQNNGV.

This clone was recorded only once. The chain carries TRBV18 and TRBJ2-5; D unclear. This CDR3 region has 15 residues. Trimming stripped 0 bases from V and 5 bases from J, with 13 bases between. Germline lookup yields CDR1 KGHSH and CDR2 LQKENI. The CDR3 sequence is CASSPPVVPGETQYF. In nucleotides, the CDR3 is TGTGCCAGCTCACCACCGGTAGTTCCTGGGGAGACCCAGTACTTC.

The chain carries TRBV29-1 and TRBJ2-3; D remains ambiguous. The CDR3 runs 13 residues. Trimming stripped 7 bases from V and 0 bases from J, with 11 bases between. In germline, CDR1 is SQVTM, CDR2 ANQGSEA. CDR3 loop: CSEALLSTDTQYF. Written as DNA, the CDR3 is TGCAGCGAGGCCCTACTTAGCACAGATACGCAGTATTTT.

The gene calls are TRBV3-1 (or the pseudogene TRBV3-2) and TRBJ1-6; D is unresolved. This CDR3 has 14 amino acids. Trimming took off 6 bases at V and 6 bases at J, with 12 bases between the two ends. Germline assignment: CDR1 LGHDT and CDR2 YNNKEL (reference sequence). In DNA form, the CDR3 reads TGTGCCAGCAGTGTCAGCATATCTAATTCACCCCTCCACTTT. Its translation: CASSVSISNSPLHF.

For the CDR3, the DNA is TGTGCCAGCAGTTCGGGACAGGGCGTAGGATATGGCTACACCTTC. Amino acid sequence: CASSSGQGVGYGYTF. V is TRBV28 and J is TRBJ1-2, with 9 bases matching TRBD1. Germline V lookup: CDR1 MDHEN, CDR2 SYDVKM. With 4 bases clipped from V and 5 bases from J, the junction kept 8 bases outside the gene matches. The CDR3 totals 15 residues.

The DNA of the CDR3 is TGTGCCACCGCCTCAACCGGGTTAAACTATGGCTACACCTTC. It encodes CATASTGLNYGYTF. The rearrangement links TRBV10-3 to TRBJ1-2; D is unresolved. From germline, CDR1 is ENHRY and CDR2 SYGVKD. CDR3 size: 14 residues. The V and J ends lost 10 bases and 2 bases respectively, with 17 bases between them.

CDR3 coding DNA: TGTGCCAGCGTCGGGTGGGTCCGTATCGGCTACACCTTC. Protein: CASVGWVRIGYTF. The chain employs TRBV7-9 and TRBJ1-2; D not certain. Looked up from germline, CDR1 is SEHNR and CDR2 is FQNEAQ (reference sequence). Trimming took 8 bases from V and 8 from J, leaving 18 bases between them. The CDR3 length is 13 residues.

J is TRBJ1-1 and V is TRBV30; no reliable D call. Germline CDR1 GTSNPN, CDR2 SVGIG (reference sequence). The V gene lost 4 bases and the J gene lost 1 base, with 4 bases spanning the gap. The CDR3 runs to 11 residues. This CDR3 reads CAWNRNTEAFF. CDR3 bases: TGTGCCTGGAATCGGAACACTGAAGCTTTCTTT. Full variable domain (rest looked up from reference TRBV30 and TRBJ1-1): SQTIHQWPATLVQPVGSPLSLECTVEGTSNPNLYWYRQAAGRGLQLLFYSVGIGQISSEVPQNLSASRPQDRQFILSSKKLLLSDSGFYLCAWNRNTEAFFGQGTRLTVV.

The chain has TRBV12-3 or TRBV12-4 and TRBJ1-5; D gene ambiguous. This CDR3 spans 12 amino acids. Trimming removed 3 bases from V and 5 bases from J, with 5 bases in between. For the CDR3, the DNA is TGTGCCAGCAGTTTCTCTGATCAGCCCCAGCATTTT. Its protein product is CASSFSDQPQHF.

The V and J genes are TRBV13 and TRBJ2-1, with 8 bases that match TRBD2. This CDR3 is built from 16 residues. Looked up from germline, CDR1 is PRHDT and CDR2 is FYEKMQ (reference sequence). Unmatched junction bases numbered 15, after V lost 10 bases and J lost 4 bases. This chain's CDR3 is CATRRSGGGRYNEQFF. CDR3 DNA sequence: TGTGCCACCCGGAGGAGCGGGGGCGGAAGATACAATGAGCAGTTCTTC.

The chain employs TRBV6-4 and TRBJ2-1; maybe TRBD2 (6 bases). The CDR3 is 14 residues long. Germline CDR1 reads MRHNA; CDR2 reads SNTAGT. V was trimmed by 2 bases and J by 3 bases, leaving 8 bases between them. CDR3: CASSDRLGYNEQFF. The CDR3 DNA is TGTGCCAGCAGTGACCGACTAGGCTACAATGAGCAGTTCTTC.

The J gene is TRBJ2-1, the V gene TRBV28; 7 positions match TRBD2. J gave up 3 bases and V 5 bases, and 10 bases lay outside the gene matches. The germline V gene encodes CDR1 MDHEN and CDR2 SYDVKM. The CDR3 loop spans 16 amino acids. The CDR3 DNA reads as TGTGCCAGCAGTAACGGGGGGAGGGATCACTACAATGAGCAGTTCTTC. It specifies CASSNGGRDHYNEQFF.

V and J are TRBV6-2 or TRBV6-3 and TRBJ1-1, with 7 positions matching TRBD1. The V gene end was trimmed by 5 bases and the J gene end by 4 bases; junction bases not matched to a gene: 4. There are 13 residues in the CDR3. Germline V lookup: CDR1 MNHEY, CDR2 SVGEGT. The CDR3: CASSLNRGTEAFF. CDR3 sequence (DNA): TGTGCCAGCAGTCTCAACAGGGGCACTGAAGCTTTCTTT.

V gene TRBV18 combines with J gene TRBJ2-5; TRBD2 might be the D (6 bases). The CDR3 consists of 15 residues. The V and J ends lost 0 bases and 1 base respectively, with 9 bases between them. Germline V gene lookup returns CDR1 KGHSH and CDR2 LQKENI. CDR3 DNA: TGTGCCAGCTCACCACCGGGGACTTCCCAAGAGACCCAGTACTTC. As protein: CASSPPGTSQETQYF.

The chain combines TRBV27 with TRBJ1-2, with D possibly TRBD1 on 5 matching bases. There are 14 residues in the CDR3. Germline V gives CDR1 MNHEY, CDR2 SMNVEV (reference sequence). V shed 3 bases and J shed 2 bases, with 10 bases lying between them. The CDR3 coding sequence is TGTGCCAGCAGTTTGGAGGGGCCCAACTATGGCTACACCTTC. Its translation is CASSLEGPNYGYTF.

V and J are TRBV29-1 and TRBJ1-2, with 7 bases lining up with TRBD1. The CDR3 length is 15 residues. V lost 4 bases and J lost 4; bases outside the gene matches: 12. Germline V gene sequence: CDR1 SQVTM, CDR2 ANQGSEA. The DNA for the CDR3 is TGCAGCGTTGTTCACAGGGGCCTCAGCACCTATGGCTACACCTTC. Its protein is CSVVHRGLSTYGYTF.

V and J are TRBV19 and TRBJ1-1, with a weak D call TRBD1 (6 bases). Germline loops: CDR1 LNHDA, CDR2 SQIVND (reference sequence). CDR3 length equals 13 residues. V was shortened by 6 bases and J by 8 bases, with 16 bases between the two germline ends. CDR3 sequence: CASRHGMGQEAFF. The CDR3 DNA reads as TGTGCCAGTAGACATGGTATGGGACAAGAAGCTTTCTTT.